This T cell receptor (beta chain) appears in the sequencing data of a study of OX40 agonist ivuxolimab in advanced cancers. The data were produced by immunoSEQ multiplex PCR, yet TCRdb's version contains in-frame clones alone and is incomplete. This table holds around 80,000 clones, around 86% found once. The CDR3 runs 17 residues. CDR1 is MGHRA and CDR2 is YSYEKL in the germline V gene. V lost 0 bases, J lost 6 bases, and 18 bases lay in between. The TCR was taken from an adult with an advanced solid tumor such as melanoma, head and neck, liver or kidney cancer. The V gene is TRBV4-1, the J gene TRBJ1-5; TRBD1 is a possible D gene (5 bases). Sample: CD4+ or CD8+ T cells sorted from blood, taken in a trial of the OX40 agonist ivuxolimab. In DNA form, the CDR3 reads TGCGCCAGCAGCCAAGATACCCACAGGATCGACGGTCAGCCCCAGCATTTT. It translates to CASSQDTHRIDGQPQHF.